These 12 T cell receptor beta chains originate from one sample sequenced in a study of glioma-infiltrating T cells after dendritic cell vaccination. The assay was immunoSEQ multiplex PCR, and TCRdb's table has in-frame clones only and misses some. The table records 95,000 to 110,000 clones, about four fifths of them present only once. The input for sequencing was blood, taken before dendritic cell vaccination. These receptors were taken from a human donor with glioblastoma.

This clone was seen at least ten times. The chain joins TRBV6-4 to TRBJ2-1; TRBD1 might be the D (5 bases). Deletions cut 6 bases from V and 5 bases from J, with 14 bases between. Germline V lookup: CDR1 MRHNA, CDR2 SNTAGT. The CDR3 spans 14 residues. CDR3 nucleotides: TGTGCCAGCAGGCTCCCAGGGATGGACAATGAGCAGTTCTTC. Translation gives CASRLPGMDNEQFF.

The rearrangement uses TRBV25-1 and TRBJ2-2, with a weak D call TRBD1 (5 bases). CDR3 length: 13 residues. The ends were cut back, 8 bases at V and 6 bases at J, with 13 bases in the middle. From germline, CDR1 is MGHDK and CDR2 SYGVNS. The CDR3 bases are TGTGCCAGCCAGGGTAACCCCCCCGGGGAGCTGTTTTTT. Translating gives CASQGNPPGELFF.

The V gene is TRBV5-1, the J gene TRBJ2-1; 10 nucleotides align to TRBD2. This CDR3 is built from 16 residues. V lost 3 bases, J lost 4 bases, and 7 bases stayed unmatched. CDR1 and CDR2 from the germline V gene are SGHRS and YFSETQ. The CDR3 loop is CASSWGPSGGYNEQFF. In nucleotides, the CDR3 is TGCGCCAGCAGCTGGGGTCCTAGCGGGGGTTACAATGAGCAGTTCTTC.

The chain has TRBV5-1 and TRBJ1-6; 7 positions match TRBD1. The germline V gene encodes CDR1 SGHRS and CDR2 YFSETQ. This CDR3 has 15 residues. V lost 3 bases to trimming and J lost 5 bases; unmatched junction nucleotides: 5. The CDR3 loop reads CASSSGDRDNSPLHF. CDR3 DNA sequence: TGCGCCAGCAGCTCCGGTGACAGGGATAATTCACCCCTCCACTTT.

The chain is built from TRBV7-9 and TRBJ1-1; 7 positions match TRBD1. After removal of 3 bases from V and 1 base from J, the junction contained 2 bases not matched to a gene. The CDR3 is made up of 14 amino acids. The germline gives CDR1 SEHNR, CDR2 FQNEAQ (reference sequence). CDR3 residues: CASSFGQENTEAFF. The CDR3 nucleotides are TGTGCCAGCAGCTTCGGACAGGAGAACACTGAAGCTTTCTTT.

The chain uses TRBV5-1 and TRBJ2-7; D might be TRBD1 (5 bases). The CDR3 spans 12 residues. Trimming took off 5 bases at V and 5 bases at J, with 11 bases between the two ends. Germline CDR1 and CDR2: SGHRS and YFSETQ. The CDR3 bases are TGCGCCAGCAGGCCCTCGGACAACGAGCAGTACTTC. Its protein product is CASRPSDNEQYF.

The V gene is TRBV19, the J gene TRBJ2-3; TRBD2 matches 9 bases. Germline loops: CDR1 LNHDA, CDR2 SQIVND (reference sequence). The CDR3 consists of 16 residues. V lost 4 bases to trimming and J lost 1 base; unmatched junction nucleotides: 6. This chain's CDR3 is CASSRSQREGTDTQYF. DNA of the CDR3: TGTGCCAGTAGTAGATCCCAGCGGGAGGGCACAGATACGCAGTATTTT.

The chain has TRBV7-2 and TRBJ1-4, with TRBD1 matching over 8 bases. The CDR3 spans 15 residues. Germline V gene sequence: CDR1 SGHTA, CDR2 FQGNSA. J was trimmed by 5 bases and V by 5 bases; bases with no gene match: 7. The CDR3 loop is CASSPQGAFNEKLFF. The DNA of the CDR3 is TGTGCCAGCAGCCCCCAGGGGGCCTTCAATGAAAAACTGTTTTTT. The full variable domain, completed using reference TRBV7-2 and TRBJ1-4, is GAGVSQSPSNKVTEKGKDVELRCDPISGHTALYWYRQSLGQGLEFLIYFQGNSAPDKSGLPSDRFSAERTGGSVSTLTIQRTQQEDSAVYLCASSPQGAFNEKLFFGSGTQLSVL.

The chain couples TRBV6-1 to TRBJ1-5, with D perhaps matching TRBD1 (5 bases). The CDR3 is 14 amino acids. CDR1 is MNHNS and CDR2 is SASEGT in the germline V gene. V lost 4 bases and J 5 bases, leaving 12 bases between the germline ends. CDR3 sequence: CASSGRGGYQPQHF. CDR3 nucleotides: TGTGCCAGCAGTGGTCGGGGGGGTTATCAGCCCCAGCATTTT.

The chain combines TRBV7-8 with TRBJ2-3; D gene unclear. The V and J ends lost 4 bases and 6 bases respectively, with 5 bases between them. CDR3 length: 11 residues. Looked up from germline, CDR1 is SGHVS and CDR2 is FQNEAQ. The CDR3 nucleotides read TGTGCCAGCAGCTCCCGGGATACGCAGTATTTT. Translated, it gives CASSSRDTQYF. The entire variable domain, with the rest obtained from reference TRBV7-8 and TRBJ2-3, is as follows: GAGVSQSPRYKVAKRGQDVALRCDPISGHVSLFWYQQALGQGPEFLTYFQNEAQLDKSGLPSDRFFAERPEGSVSTLKIQRTQQEDSAVYLCASSSRDTQYFGPGTRLTVL.

The chain is built from TRBV19 and TRBJ2-7; a weak D match, TRBD2 (5 bases). The CDR3 is 14 residues long. The germline CDR1 and CDR2 sequences are LNHDA and SQIVND (reference sequence). Trimming took 5 bases from V and 0 from J, leaving 11 bases between them. CDR3 DNA sequence: TGTGCCAGTAGTTTGCAGGAGGACTCCTACGAGCAGTACTTC. Residues: CASSLQEDSYEQYF.

As DNA, the CDR3 is TGTGCCAGCAGCGCGCCTGAGCCCTTTTATGGCTACACCTTC. This translates into CASSAPEPFYGYTF. J is TRBJ1-2 and V is TRBV28; D not resolved. Germline lookup yields CDR1 MDHEN and CDR2 SYDVKM. This CDR3 spans 14 amino acids. V gave up 6 bases and J gave up 5 bases, with 16 bases separating them.